One and the same sample provided the 21 T cell receptor beta chains below, sequenced in a study of T-cell reconstitution after alpha-beta-depleted transplantation in children. Unique molecular identifiers were built into the TCRbeta library. TCRdb redid the calling of the PCR reads with MiXCR, one entry per CDR3 protein. This sample yields about 130,000 distinct CDR3 sequences, of which around 9.8% are seen a single time; around 24% belongs to the top ten. This specimen was PBMCs, mostly from graft donor cells, taken 180 days after TCRalphabeta/CD19-depleted stem cell transplant. These receptors were collected from a girl under three years old who had a stem cell transplant for combined immunodeficiency, so the T cells may come from the graft donor.

The chain has TRBV12-3 or TRBV12-4 and TRBJ1-4; the match to TRBD1 covers 12 bases. There are 18 residues in the CDR3. J gave up 0 bases and V 5 bases, and 7 bases lay outside the gene matches. CDR3 in amino acids: CASSGDRGPSATNEKLFF. CDR3 DNA: TGTGCCAGCAGTGGGGACAGGGGGCCGTCGGCAACTAATGAAAAACTGTTTTTT.

This clonotype was counted ten times or more. V is TRBV12-3 or TRBV12-4 and J is TRBJ1-5; D is ambiguous. V gave up 5 bases and J gave up 0 bases, with 2 bases separating them. The CDR3 sequence is 12 residues long. CDR3 bases: TGTGCCAGCAGTCCTAGCAATCAGCCCCAGCATTTT. Translating it yields CASSPSNQPQHF.

In this sample, this clonotype turned up a few times. The chain recombines TRBV5-5 with TRBJ1-4, with TRBD1 identical over 7 bases. The CDR3 loop spans 12 amino acids. Trimming cost V 3 bases and J 7 bases; bases outside gene matches: 0. CDR1 SGHKS and CDR2 YYEKEE come from the germline V gene (reference sequence). In nucleotides, the CDR3 is TGTGCCAGCAGCTGGGACAGTGAAAAACTGTTTTTT. It encodes CASSWDSEKLFF.

This clonotype has more than one count but fewer than ten. This rearrangement joins TRBV5-1 to TRBJ1-5; D is unresolved. This CDR3 contains 13 residues. Germline V gives CDR1 SGHRS, CDR2 YFSETQ. V lost 0 bases, J lost 4 bases, and 5 bases lay in between. The CDR3 loop is CASSLEVNQPQHF. The CDR3, as DNA: TGCGCCAGCAGCTTGGAGGTGAATCAGCCCCAGCATTTT.

This clonotype was seen more than once but under ten times. The chain combines TRBV5-1 with TRBJ2-7; TRBD2 is a possible D gene (5 bases). CDR3 length: 13 amino acids. V lost 8 bases to trimming and J lost 5 bases, with 17 bases between them. Germline values: CDR1 SGHRS, CDR2 YFSETQ. This CDR3 is CASSRGGTHEQYF. Written as DNA, the CDR3 is TGCGCCAGTAGTCGTGGAGGTACCCACGAGCAGTACTTC.

This clonotype was counted at least ten times. The genes are TRBV7-2 and TRBJ2-7; TRBD1 might be the D (6 bases). CDR1 is SGHTA, CDR2 FQGNSA, per germline. The CDR3 has 12 amino acids. Trimming shortened V by 4 bases and J by 6 bases, and 10 bases separated the two germline ends. The CDR3 here is CASSYHRAEQYF. The CDR3 bases are TGTGCCAGCAGCTACCACAGGGCCGAGCAGTACTTC.

DNA of the CDR3: TGCGCCAGCAGCTCGGCGTTTGGCGGGAGTAAGGGTATAAAAGATACGCAGTATTTT. Protein sequence: CASSSAFGGSKGIKDTQYF. J is TRBJ2-3 and V is TRBV5-1; 7 positions agree with TRBD2. V lost 3 bases, J lost 5 bases, and 21 bases stayed unmatched. The germline V gene encodes CDR1 SGHRS and CDR2 YFSETQ. The CDR3 spans 19 residues.

This clonotype was recorded a few times. The chain carries TRBV4-3 and TRBJ2-6; D not certain. Trimming shortened V by 0 bases and J by 0 bases, and 9 bases separated the two germline ends. Germline V CDR1 and CDR2: LGHNA, YSLEER. CDR3 length: 17 amino acids. The DNA for the CDR3 is TGCGCCAGCAGCCAAGATAAGATTATCTCTGGGGCCAACGTCCTGACTTTC. Its translation is CASSQDKIISGANVLTF.

The genes are TRBV20-1 and TRBJ2-2; D perhaps matches TRBD2 (6 bases). The CDR3 extends over 15 amino acids. CDR1 DFQATT and CDR2 SNEGSKA come from the germline V gene (reference sequence). Trimming cost V 3 bases and J 1 base, with 12 bases left between them. The CDR3 loop reads CSASPSEGNTGELFF. The DNA of the CDR3 is TGCAGTGCTAGTCCTAGCGAGGGGAACACCGGGGAGCTGTTTTTT.

This clonotype was observed a handful of times. The V and J genes are TRBV10-3 and TRBJ2-2, with 10 bases lining up with TRBD2. J lost 0 bases, V lost 8 bases, and 3 bases had no gene match. CDR1 is ENHRY and CDR2 is SYGVKD in the germline V gene. CDR3 size: 15 residues. The CDR3, as DNA: TGTGCCATCCATAGCGGGAGGTCGAACACCGGGGAGCTGTTTTTT. It yields the protein CAIHSGRSNTGELFF.

Only a few counts were recorded for this clonotype. This chain connects TRBV29-1 to TRBJ2-7; D possibly corresponds to TRBD1 (6 bases). The CDR3 contains 12 residues. Trimming stripped 6 bases from V and 6 bases from J, with 15 bases between. CDR1 and CDR2 from the germline V gene are SQVTM and ANQGSEA. CDR3 coding DNA: TGCAGCGTCCCTACAGGGTTGGGCGAGCAGTACTTC. Residues: CSVPTGLGEQYF.

This clonotype was seen a handful of times. The chain combines TRBV20-1 with TRBJ2-5; 12 bases agree with TRBD2. The CDR3 has 19 amino acids. Per germline, CDR1 DFQATT and CDR2 SNEGSKA (reference sequence). The V and J ends lost 0 bases and 6 bases, in that order; junction bases with no gene match: 17. Written as DNA, the CDR3 is TGCAGTGCTAGAGATCGTACAGTATGGTCTAGCGGGGGGGCTCAGACCCAGTACTTC. Encoded protein: CSARDRTVWSSGGAQTQYF.

Many counts were recorded for this clonotype. CDR3 in amino acids: CASSPRRGRTDTQYF. In nucleotides, the CDR3 is TGTGCCAGCAGTCCGCGGCGGGGTCGCACAGATACGCAGTATTTT. This sequence joins TRBV2 and TRBJ2-3; D perhaps matches TRBD2 (6 bases). The V gene lost 5 bases and the J gene lost 1 base, with 13 bases spanning the gap. This CDR3 comprises 15 residues. Per germline, CDR1 SNHLY and CDR2 FYNNEI.

The chain employs TRBV7-8 and TRBJ2-1, with 8 positions matching TRBD2. CDR1 SGHVS and CDR2 FQNEAQ come from the germline V gene. This CDR3 has 18 amino acids. The V segment lost 3 bases and the J segment 8 bases; nucleotides outside the gene matches: 18. Here the CDR3 DNA reads TGTGCCAGCAGCTTGGCTAGCGGGTCCCTTCCTCCGGGATATGAGCAGTTCTTC. As protein: CASSLASGSLPPGYEQFF. The complete variable domain, with remaining parts taken from reference TRBV7-8 and TRBJ2-1, reads GAGVSQSPRYKVAKRGQDVALRCDPISGHVSLFWYQQALGQGPEFLTYFQNEAQLDKSGLPSDRFFAERPEGSVSTLKIQRTQQEDSAVYLCASSLASGSLPPGYEQFFGPGTRLTVL.

This clonotype has a handful of counts. J is TRBJ2-3 and V is TRBV7-3; TRBD1 might be the D (5 bases). The V gene's germline CDR1 is SGHTA and CDR2 FQGTGA. CDR3 length: 13 residues. Between the trimmed V and J ends, which lost 6 bases and 2 bases, there was a span of 9 bases. The chain's CDR3 is CASRRQSTDTQYF. CDR3 nucleotide sequence: TGTGCCAGCAGGAGACAGTCCACAGATACGCAGTATTTT.

The chain uses TRBV12-3 or TRBV12-4 and TRBJ1-2; 7 bases are a match to TRBD1. The CDR3 has 17 residues. V gave up 0 bases and J gave up 6 bases; unmatched junction bases: 13. CDR3 in amino acids: CASSLARLGQAKDGYTF. The CDR3 DNA sequence: TGTGCCAGCAGTTTAGCCCGTCTCGGACAGGCGAAGGATGGCTACACCTTC.

This clonotype has ten or more counts. This chain uses TRBV29-1 with TRBJ2-2, with unresolved D. V dropped 4 bases and J dropped 1 base, with 4 bases sitting between them. Per germline, CDR1 SQVTM and CDR2 ANQGSEA. The CDR3 loop spans 12 amino acids. The CDR3 is CSVGKNTGELFF. CDR3 nucleotide sequence: TGCAGCGTTGGGAAGAACACCGGGGAGCTGTTTTTT.

The chain joins TRBV12-3 or TRBV12-4 to TRBJ1-5; no definite D call. The CDR3 loop spans 13 amino acids. V dropped 7 bases and J dropped 2 bases, with 9 bases sitting between them. The CDR3 region has the DNA TGTGCCAGCAAGGAGGGTCGCAATCAGCCCCAGCATTTT. Translated: CASKEGRNQPQHF.

This chain links TRBV10-3 with TRBJ2-7; unclear D gene. Germline-derived CDR1 and CDR2 are ENHRY and SYGVKD. The CDR3 runs to 13 residues. The V and J ends lost 4 bases and 3 bases respectively, with 10 bases between them. CDR3 sequence (DNA): TGTGCCATCAGTGTTGTAGCAGACTACGAGCAGTACTTC. It translates to CAISVVADYEQYF.

This clonotype was picked up a small number of times. V and J are TRBV20-1 and TRBJ2-7; 8 nucleotides line up with TRBD1. V trimming: 5 bases; J trimming: 2 bases; junction bases outside the gene matches: 2. The CDR3 loop spans 12 amino acids. Germline CDR1 DFQATT, CDR2 SNEGSKA (reference sequence). Here the CDR3 DNA reads TGCAGTGCTGACAGGGGCCCCTACGAGCAGTACTTC. This encodes CSADRGPYEQYF.

This clonotype appeared a few times. The chain combines TRBV19 with TRBJ2-1; a possible D gene is TRBD2 (6 bases). Germline assignment: CDR1 LNHDA and CDR2 SQIVND (reference sequence). Between the trimmed V and J ends, which lost 3 bases and 5 bases, there was a span of 14 bases. The CDR3 extends over 15 amino acids. CDR3 loop: CASSMWVADHNEQFF. DNA for the CDR3: TGTGCCAGTAGTATGTGGGTAGCGGACCACAATGAGCAGTTCTTC.